This entry lists 32 T cell receptor beta chains sequenced from one sample in a study of long-term antiretroviral therapy in people with HIV. It was version v3.0 of the immunoSEQ assay that was run at survey level. Produced via immunoSEQ multiplex PCR; TCRdb's table is partial and in-frame only. The sample carries about 24,000 clones, approximately 88% recorded once. This sample comprised unsorted PBMCs, obtained around 4.5 years after starting antiretroviral therapy. Every receptor here comes from a man between 25 and 39 years old with HIV.

The chain combines TRBV19 with TRBJ1-5; TRBD1 matches at 9 bases. There are 13 residues in the CDR3. The germline V gene has CDR1 LNHDA and CDR2 SQIVND (reference sequence). V was pared by 11 bases and J by 3 bases, with 5 bases of the junction left unmatched. For the CDR3, the DNA is TGTGCCGGGGGACAGGGAGTCAATCAGCCCCAGCATTTT. Translation: CAGGQGVNQPQHF.

The V gene is TRBV6-5, the J gene TRBJ2-1; the match to TRBD2 covers 14 bases. Germline V gene sequence: CDR1 MNHEY, CDR2 SVGAGI. The CDR3 has 15 amino acids. V trimming: 3 bases; J trimming: 8 bases; junction bases outside the gene matches: 3. The CDR3 DNA reads TGTGCCAGCAGTTATGGGACTAGCGGGGGTCATGAGCAGTTCTTC. It encodes CASSYGTSGGHEQFF.

The chain is built from TRBV6-5 and TRBJ1-5, with 11 positions matching TRBD1. The CDR3 runs 15 residues. Germline V gene lookup returns CDR1 MNHEY and CDR2 SVGAGI. V gave up 2 bases and J gave up 7 bases; unmatched junction bases: 4. This CDR3 reads CASSYGTGGGQPQHF. The CDR3 nucleotides are TGTGCCAGCAGTTACGGGACAGGGGGAGGCCAGCCCCAGCATTTT.

V gene TRBV7-9 combines with J gene TRBJ2-1; no clear D gene. The germline V and J ends were trimmed by 5 bases and 8 bases, with 19 bases remaining between them. In germline, CDR1 is SEHNR, CDR2 FQNEAQ (reference sequence). CDR3 length: 15 amino acids. The CDR3 sequence: CASSPPGPLVDEQFF. In DNA form, the CDR3 reads TGTGCCAGCAGCCCCCCTGGCCCCCTCGTCGATGAGCAGTTCTTC.

V usage is TRBV5-3 and J usage is TRBJ2-1; TRBD2 might be the D (5 bases). TRBV5-3 is known as an ORF, though its function is uncertain. The CDR3 spans 16 residues. V was pared by 6 bases and J by 5 bases, with 21 bases between. The CDR3 is CARTHSGRGTNNEQFF. Here the CDR3 DNA reads TGTGCCAGAACACACTCTGGACGGGGAACAAACAATGAGCAGTTCTTC.

This chain joins TRBV18 and TRBJ1-5; maybe TRBD1 (5 bases). The CDR3 totals 13 residues. The germline CDR1 and CDR2 sequences are KGHSH and LQKENI. The V gene lost 4 bases and the J gene lost 5 bases, with 9 bases spanning the gap. The chain's CDR3 is CASSLGGDQPQHF. The DNA for the CDR3 is TGTGCCAGCTCACTGGGGGGGGATCAGCCCCAGCATTTT.

This chain connects TRBV11-2 to TRBJ2-1; TRBD1 matches at 10 bases. The CDR3 covers 17 residues. With V trimmed by 1 base and J by 3 bases, 6 bases remained unmatched. Germline V lookup: CDR1 SGHAT, CDR2 FQNNGV. CDR3 sequence reads: CASSLGSGTGVYNEQFF. The DNA for the CDR3 is TGTGCCAGCAGCTTAGGATCAGGGACAGGGGTCTACAATGAGCAGTTCTTC.

This chain joins TRBV2 and TRBJ1-5, with 7 bases that match TRBD1. The CDR3 runs to 13 residues. J was trimmed by 1 base and V by 6 bases; bases with no gene match: 0. CDR1 is SNHLY and CDR2 is FYNNEI in the germline V gene. The CDR3 DNA is TGTGCCAGCAGGGGACAGAGCAATCAGCCCCAGCATTTT. Translated, it gives CASRGQSNQPQHF.

J is TRBJ1-5 and V is TRBV30; 9 bases are a match to TRBD1. The CDR3 contains 14 residues. Germline trimming cut 2 bases from V and 6 bases from J; bases unmatched to any gene: 5. Germline V CDR1 and CDR2: GTSNPN, SVGIG (reference sequence). CDR3 nucleotide sequence: TGTGCCTGGAGTAAGGGACAGGGATCTCAGCCCCAGCATTTT. Translated, it gives CAWSKGQGSQPQHF.

As regards this clone: This specimen includes other DNA sequences encoding the same CDR3. The chain links TRBV9 to TRBJ2-7; D remains ambiguous. Germline CDR1 SGDLS, CDR2 YYNGEE. Trimming left V 2 bases short and J 1 base short, with 4 bases between. This CDR3 has 12 residues. Written as DNA, the CDR3 is TGTGCCAGCAGCGTGGGTTCCTACGAGCAGTACTTC. It translates to CASSVGSYEQYF.

This chain uses TRBV6-5 with TRBJ2-2; D tentatively fits TRBD1 or TRBD2 (5 bases each). Germline lookup yields CDR1 MNHEY and CDR2 SVGAGI. This CDR3 has 14 amino acids. The V end was cut by 7 bases, the J end by 0 bases, with 9 bases between. The DNA for the CDR3 is TGTGCCAGCAAAAGGGACGCGAACACCGGGGAGCTGTTTTTT. Amino acid sequence: CASKRDANTGELFF.

The chain combines TRBV7-9 with TRBJ2-1; 15 bases fit TRBD2. The J segment lost 6 bases and the V segment lost 5 bases, leaving 2 bases of the junction unmatched. Germline V gives CDR1 SEHNR, CDR2 FQNEAQ (reference sequence). This CDR3 region has 15 residues. CDR3 amino acids: CASSTGLAGGNEQFF. The CDR3 DNA reads TGTGCCAGCAGCACGGGACTAGCGGGAGGCAATGAGCAGTTCTTC.

This clone was observed a single time. The rearrangement links TRBV9 to TRBJ2-4; D is perhaps TRBD1 or TRBD2 (5 bases each). In germline, CDR1 is SGDLS, CDR2 YYNGEE. The V and J ends lost 0 bases and 8 bases respectively, with 12 bases between them. There are 14 residues in the CDR3. For the CDR3, the DNA is TGTGCCAGCAGCGTAGGGGACGCTGGGGACATTCAGTACTTC. Translation: CASSVGDAGDIQYF.

The DNA of the CDR3 is TGTGCCACCAGCAGAAACTTTCCGGGACAGGGCGATGAGCAGTTCTTC. Translation: CATSRNFPGQGDEQFF. V usage is TRBV15 and J usage is TRBJ2-1, with 9 positions matching TRBD1. CDR1 and CDR2 (germline): LNHNV, YYDKDF (reference sequence). This CDR3 is 16 amino acids long. The ends lost 2 bases at V and 8 bases at J; junction bases unmatched: 10.

This clone has more than one count but fewer than ten. V is TRBV30 and J is TRBJ1-1; no definite D call. Germline loops: CDR1 GTSNPN, CDR2 SVGIG (reference sequence). With 0 bases removed from V and 2 bases from J, the gap between germline ends came to 10 bases. This CDR3 is 14 amino acids long. Here the CDR3 DNA reads TGTGCCTGGAGTGTAGCAGCGGGTAACACTGAAGCTTTCTTT. Its protein is CAWSVAAGNTEAFF.

The chain combines TRBV7-3 with TRBJ2-7, with 12 nucleotides matching TRBD2. CDR3 length equals 15 residues. Germline V lookup: CDR1 SGHTA, CDR2 FQGTGA. V shed 8 bases, J shed 3 bases, and the junction held 8 bases outside the gene matches. The CDR3 coding sequence is TGTGCCAGCCTGAAGACTAGCGGGAGTTGCTACGAGCAGTACTTC. Protein product: CASLKTSGSCYEQYF.

This chain uses TRBV5-5 with TRBJ1-2; 9 bases match TRBD1. Unmatched junction bases numbered 11, after V lost 4 bases and J lost 4 bases. Per the germline V gene, CDR1 is SGHKS and CDR2 is YYEKEE (reference sequence). The CDR3 length is 16 residues. This CDR3 is CASSLGPGQGAYGYTF. Written as DNA, the CDR3 is TGTGCCAGCAGCCTGGGACCGGGACAGGGCGCCTATGGCTACACCTTC.

The chain carries TRBV29-1 and TRBJ2-1; 11 positions match TRBD1. J gave up 4 bases and V 7 bases, and 12 bases lay outside the gene matches. Germline CDR1 reads SQVTM; CDR2 reads ANQGSEA. The CDR3 extends over 16 amino acids. The CDR3: CSAPGQGDPRYNEQFF. CDR3 bases: TGCAGCGCCCCGGGACAGGGGGACCCCCGGTACAATGAGCAGTTCTTC.

In its sample, this clone was seen once. The chain combines TRBV9 with TRBJ2-7; TRBD2 matches at 10 bases. This CDR3 spans 15 amino acids. Trimming at V came to 0 bases and at J to 3 bases, leaving 3 bases not matched to a gene. Germline CDR1 reads SGDLS; CDR2 reads YYNGEE. The CDR3, as DNA: TGTGCCAGCAGCGTAGGGACTAGCGGTGACTACGAGCAGTACTTC. Translation: CASSVGTSGDYEQYF.

The V gene is TRBV28, the J gene TRBJ1-4; 8 bases match TRBD1. CDR3 length: 14 amino acids. CDR1 MDHEN and CDR2 SYDVKM come from the germline V gene. With V trimmed by 5 bases and J by 10 bases, 9 bases remained unmatched. CDR3 sequence (DNA): TGTGCCAGCAGTCCTCCGACAGGGGTCGGAAAACTGTTTTTT. Translated: CASSPPTGVGKLFF.

The chain has TRBV2 and TRBJ2-1; D tentatively fits TRBD1 or TRBD2 (5 bases each). V was clipped by 6 bases and J by 7 bases, with 19 bases between them. This CDR3 region has 15 residues. The germline CDR1 and CDR2 sequences are SNHLY and FYNNEI. In DNA form, the CDR3 reads TGTGCCAGCAGAGAGGGGATCTACCCCAGGAATGAGCAGTTCTTC. Translation gives CASREGIYPRNEQFF.

The count of this clone is one. V usage is TRBV5-6 and J usage is TRBJ2-7, with 8 bases matching TRBD2. The CDR3 runs 14 residues. Trimming cost V 4 bases and J 6 bases; bases outside gene matches: 9. Germline CDR1 reads SGHDT; CDR2 reads YYEEEE. CDR3 in DNA: TGTGCCAGCAGCCCGGGACTAGGATCGGCCGAGCAGTACTTC. Translated: CASSPGLGSAEQYF.

The CDR3 sequence is CASSKGQGSEKLFF. The CDR3 bases are TGTGCCAGCAGTAAGGGACAGGGAAGTGAAAAACTGTTTTTT. The V and J genes are TRBV27 and TRBJ1-4; TRBD1 agrees at 9 bases. The CDR3 sequence is 14 residues long. Looked up from germline, CDR1 is MNHEY and CDR2 is SMNVEV (reference sequence). V lost 5 bases, J lost 7 bases, and 5 bases stayed unmatched.

This chain joins TRBV28 and TRBJ1-2; tentative D call: TRBD1 (5 bases). Germline V gene lookup returns CDR1 MDHEN and CDR2 SYDVKM. The CDR3 contains 13 residues. With 4 bases removed from V and 5 bases from J, the gap between germline ends came to 11 bases. Here the CDR3 DNA reads TGTGCCAGCAGTTGGGGCGGGGGTTATGGCTACACCTTC. The encoded protein is CASSWGGGYGYTF.

This clone was picked up a small number of times. The chain combines TRBV6-5 with TRBJ2-7; TRBD2 matches at 7 bases. With V trimmed by 8 bases and J by 6 bases, 7 bases remained unmatched. CDR3 length equals 12 residues. The V gene's germline CDR1 is MNHEY and CDR2 SVGAGI. CDR3 nucleotides: TGTGCCAGCTCTCCGGGGGGTCTCGAGCAGTACTTC. Its protein product is CASSPGGLEQYF.

The J gene is TRBJ2-3, the V gene TRBV5-1; a weak D match, TRBD1 (6 bases). Trimming removed 4 bases from V and 6 bases from J, with 18 bases in between. Germline V lookup: CDR1 SGHRS, CDR2 YFSETQ. CDR3 length: 15 residues. The CDR3 spells CASSRPTGDQDTQYF. Here the CDR3 DNA reads TGCGCCAGCAGCAGACCGACAGGAGATCAGGATACGCAGTATTTT.

This CDR3 is CASSPFLAGGTGELFF. The CDR3, as DNA: TGTGCCAGCAGCCCCTTTCTAGCGGGGGGTACCGGGGAGCTGTTTTTT. V is TRBV7-6 and J is TRBJ2-2; TRBD2 agrees at 11 bases. With 5 bases clipped from V and 5 bases from J, the junction kept 7 bases outside the gene matches. This CDR3 contains 16 residues. Germline values: CDR1 SGHVS, CDR2 FNYEAQ. Drawing the rest from reference TRBV7-6 and TRBJ2-2, the complete variable domain is GAGVSQSPRYKVTKRGQDVALRCDPISGHVSLYWYRQALGQGPEFLTYFNYEAQQDKSGLPNDRFSAERPEGSISTLTIQRTEQRDSAMYRCASSPFLAGGTGELFFGEGSRLTVL.

This clone was recorded once. The chain employs TRBV5-4 and TRBJ1-6; TRBD1 might be the D (5 bases). This CDR3 comprises 16 residues. V lost 1 base to trimming and J lost 7 bases, with 15 bases between them. The germline V gene has CDR1 SGHNT and CDR2 YYREEE (reference sequence). CDR3 bases: TGTGCCAGCAGCTTGTCCACAGGCCCGGGGAATTCACCCCTCCACTTT. This translates into CASSLSTGPGNSPLHF. The full variable domain, its missing parts supplied by reference TRBV5-4 and TRBJ1-6, is ETGVTQSPTHLIKTRGQQVTLRCSSQSGHNTVSWYQQALGQGPQFIFQYYREEENGRGNFPPRFSGLQFPNYSSELNVNALELDDSALYLCASSLSTGPGNSPLHFGNGTRLTVT.

This chain joins TRBV5-1 and TRBJ2-7; D may be TRBD1 or TRBD2 (5 bases each). CDR3 length: 12 residues. The V gene's germline CDR1 is SGHRS and CDR2 YFSETQ. The V and J ends lost 3 bases and 10 bases respectively, with 14 bases between them. Written as DNA, the CDR3 is TGCGCCAGCAGCTCCGGGACGGACCGTCAGTACTTC. Translating gives CASSSGTDRQYF.

CDR3 sequence (DNA): TGTGCCAGCAGCCGACTCTTAGCGGGGGGCATTTCCTACAATGAGCAGTTCTTC. Translation: CASSRLLAGGISYNEQFF. V usage is TRBV7-9 and J usage is TRBJ2-1; TRBD2 aligns across 10 bases. Germline assignment: CDR1 SEHNR and CDR2 FQNEAQ (reference sequence). CDR3 length: 18 residues. Trimming cost V 5 bases and J 1 base; bases outside gene matches: 11. Looking up the rest from reference TRBV7-9 and TRBJ2-1 gives the full variable domain: DTGVSQNPRHKITKRGQNVTFRCDPISEHNRLYWYRQTLGQGPEFLTYFQNEAQLEKSRLLSDRFSAERPKGSFSTLEIQRTEQGDSAMYLCASSRLLAGGISYNEQFFGPGTRLTVL.

CDR3 in amino acids: CASSFGTPGTEAFF. In DNA form, the CDR3 reads TGTGCCAGCAGCTTTGGGACCCCGGGCACTGAAGCTTTCTTT. This chain connects TRBV5-6 to TRBJ1-1; D is possibly TRBD1 (5 bases). V dropped 2 bases and J dropped 4 bases, with 12 bases sitting between them. Germline V gives CDR1 SGHDT, CDR2 YYEEEE. The CDR3 consists of 14 residues.

There are a few counts of this clone. V and J are TRBV7-9 and TRBJ1-2; D is ambiguous. CDR1 and CDR2 (germline): SEHNR, FQNEAQ (reference sequence). The CDR3 spans 11 residues. V dropped 11 bases and J dropped 5 bases, with 12 bases sitting between them. This CDR3 is CAVLTRYGYTF. Here the CDR3 DNA reads TGTGCCGTCTTGACTCGGTATGGCTACACCTTC. The full variable domain, in which reference TRBV7-9 and TRBJ1-2 provide the parts outside the CDR3, is DTGVSQNPRHKITKRGQNVTFRCDPISEHNRLYWYRQTLGQGPEFLTYFQNEAQLEKSRLLSDRFSAERPKGSFSTLEIQRTEQGDSAMYLCAVLTRYGYTFGSGTRLTVV.